Listed below are T cell receptor beta chains from one sample, sequenced in a study of T cells in Graves' hyperthyroidism and ophthalmopathy. TCRdb recomputed calls from the multiplex PCR reads with MiXCR, one row per CDR3 protein. This table has fewer than 400,000 distinct CDR3 sequences, approximately 16% appearing once. The sequencing sample was made of blood. The receptor source for this set is a man younger than 40 with Graves' hyperthyroidism. CDR3s include the opening cysteine and the closing phenylalanine or tryptophan. Each record gives: CDR3 DNA, CDR3 protein, D gene, clone size, J gene, V gene. The D gene is left open where the match is weak. The listing skips clone size in some rows; elsewhere it reads once, few, many or a size class.

TGTGCCAGCAGCCCTACCGGGACAGTCGGTCACACTGAAGCTTTCTTT | CASSPTGTVGHTEAFF | TRBD1 | few | TRBJ1-1 | TRBV7-3
TGTGCCAGCAGCCCTGCTGGCCCCACCGAGCAGTTCTTC | CASSPAGPTEQFF | - | many | TRBJ2-1 | TRBV7-2
TGTGCCAGCAGCTTAAATGGCTCACCCCTCCACTTT | CASSLNGSPLHF | - | few | TRBJ1-6 | TRBV13
TGTGCCAGCAGCTTAAGGGGGGGCGAAGAGACCCAGTACTTC | CASSLRGGEETQYF | - | many | TRBJ2-5 | TRBV5-1
TGTGCCAGTAGTATAGACCGAAGCGGGACAGGTGGGACCCAGTACTTC | CASSIDRSGTGGTQYF | - | few | TRBJ2-5 | TRBV19
TGTGCCAGCAGCCAAGATGCATCCCAAGAGACCCAGTACTTC | CASSQDASQETQYF | - | few | TRBJ2-5 | TRBV3-1
TGTGCCAGCAGCACCAGGGTAGGAGAGACCCAGTACTTC | CASSTRVGETQYF | - | - | TRBJ2-5 | TRBV13
TGCGCCAGCAGCCACTACCCGACGGTCGTCTCCTACGAGCAGTACTTC | CASSHYPTVVSYEQYF | - | - | TRBJ2-7 | TRBV5-1
TGTGCCAGCAGTCCTCGGGGGTTGGGCGAGGGGATACTATCTAGCACAGATACGCAGTATTTT | CASSPRGLGEGILSSTDTQYF | - | many | TRBJ2-3 | TRBV28
TGTGCCAGCAGTTACTCGGCCCAGGGGCGATCCTACGAGCAGTACTTC | CASSYSAQGRSYEQYF | - | - | TRBJ2-7 | TRBV6-2/TRBV6-3
TGTGCCAGTAGTAACCCTAGCGCCAGCTCCTACGAGCAGTACTTC | CASSNPSASSYEQYF | - | few | TRBJ2-7 | TRBV19
TGTGCCAGCAGCGTCCCTACCGGGACACCGGAAAAACTGTTTTTT | CASSVPTGTPEKLFF | - | few | TRBJ1-4 | TRBV7-8
TGTGCCATCAACCGGGGGACTAGCGGGAGTTCGAACACCGGGGAGCTGTTTTTT | CAINRGTSGSSNTGELFF | TRBD2 | few | TRBJ2-2 | TRBV10-3
TGTGCCAGCAGTTACTCGAAGGCTTTACCAGGGGTAGCGGAAACCCCTTACGAGCAGTACTTC | CASSYSKALPGVAETPYEQYF | - | - | TRBJ2-7 | TRBV6-5
TGCAGTGCTAGGGATGCTCGGCAGGGCGACACTGAAGCTTTCTTT | CSARDARQGDTEAFF | - | many | TRBJ1-1 | TRBV20-1
TGTGCCAGCAGCGTGACTGTTTCGGGTGGCTACACCTTC | CASSVTVSGGYTF | - | - | TRBJ1-2 | TRBV28
TGCAGCGTTTCGTGGGGGGCAAGCGGTCATGAGCAGTACTTC | CSVSWGASGHEQYF | - | many | TRBJ2-7 | TRBV29-1
TGTGCCAGCAGCTCACTCACACCGGCGGGAGAGGTTGAGCAGTTCTTC | CASSSLTPAGEVEQFF | TRBD2 | - | TRBJ2-1 | TRBV7-8
TGTGCCAGCAGTGGACAGGGGGATGGAGGCTACACCTTC | CASSGQGDGGYTF | TRBD1 | - | TRBJ1-2 | TRBV25-1
TGTGCCAGCAGCCAAGGGAGCCGGGGCGTGGATGAAAAACTGTTTTTT | CASSQGSRGVDEKLFF | - | many | TRBJ1-4 | TRBV3-1
TGTGCCAGTAGTCGGGGGGAACGGGAGCAGTACTTC | CASSRGEREQYF | TRBD2 | few | TRBJ2-7 | TRBV19
TGCGCCAGCAGCCGAGGTCAGGGAGGGACCTACGAGCAGTACTTC | CASSRGQGGTYEQYF | TRBD2 | many | TRBJ2-7 | TRBV4-1
TGTGCCAGCAGTGCAATGGGACGGGGGCAGCCCCAGCATTTT | CASSAMGRGQPQHF | - | many | TRBJ1-5 | TRBV2
TGTGCCAGCAGCTTAGGCAGATTTCGGGAGAACACCGGGGAGCTGTTTTTT | CASSLGRFRENTGELFF | - | - | TRBJ2-2 | TRBV7-9
TGTGCCAGCATCTCATACCGGGACAGCCCCTACGAGCAGTACTTC | CASISYRDSPYEQYF | TRBD1 | - | TRBJ2-7 | TRBV6-1
TGTGCCAGTAGTATAGGGTACAGGGTGATGGGCAATCAGCCCCAGCATTTT | CASSIGYRVMGNQPQHF | - | many | TRBJ1-5 | TRBV19
TGTGCCAGCAGCTTGCAGGGCCGCTCTGGAAACACCATATATTTT | CASSLQGRSGNTIYF | - | many | TRBJ1-3 | TRBV7-4
TGCAGCGTTGGCGGGACAGGGTATGAAAAACTGTTTTTT | CSVGGTGYEKLFF | TRBD1 | - | TRBJ1-4 | TRBV29-1
TGTGCCACCAGCGATAATGAAAAACTGTTTTTT | CATSDNEKLFF | - | - | TRBJ1-4 | TRBV24-1
TGCAGTGCTAGAGTCGAGGAACAAGAGACCCAGTACTTC | CSARVEEQETQYF | - | many | TRBJ2-5 | TRBV20-1
TGCAGTGCCAGGCCTTTCGCTGGAGACATCAAATTAACAGATACGCAGTATTTT | CSARPFAGDIKLTDTQYF | - | - | TRBJ2-3 | TRBV20-1
TGTGCCAGCAGCCAAGGCTTCCCCTTTGGACAGTACAATGAGCAGTTCTTC | CASSQGFPFGQYNEQFF | - | many | TRBJ2-1 | TRBV3-1
TGCAGTGCTACCAGACAGAACACTGAAGCTTTCTTT | CSATRQNTEAFF | - | - | TRBJ1-1 | TRBV20-1
TGTGCCAGCAGCCCAGGACTAGCAGCCCTGACAGATACGCAGTATTTT | CASSPGLAALTDTQYF | TRBD2 | many | TRBJ2-3 | TRBV12-3/TRBV12-4
TGTGCCAGCAGCTTAACTAGCGGGATTAGTGAGCAGTTCTTC | CASSLTSGISEQFF | TRBD2 | many | TRBJ2-1 | TRBV13
TGTGCCATCCGACAGGCTCTCCATGAAAAACTGTTTTTT | CAIRQALHEKLFF | - | many | TRBJ1-4 | TRBV6-1
TGCAGCGTTTGGCGGAATAATGAGCAGTTCTTC | CSVWRNNEQFF | - | - | TRBJ2-1 | TRBV29-1
TGTGCCAGCAGGGTCGGACAGGGAGAGACCGGGGAGCTGTTTTTT | CASRVGQGETGELFF | TRBD1 | few | TRBJ2-2 | TRBV6-1
TGTGCCAGCAGACATCAGGACAGGAACACTGAAGCTTTCTTT | CASRHQDRNTEAFF | - | many | TRBJ1-1 | TRBV28
TGCAGTGTACTTGGGAGGAGCAATGAGCAGTTCTTC | CSVLGRSNEQFF | - | many | TRBJ2-1 | TRBV20-1
TGTGCTAGCAGCCAGGGAGGGGACCGCACGCAGTATTTT | CASSQGGDRTQYF | TRBD2 | many | TRBJ2-3 | TRBV7-7
TGCGCCAGCACCCGGGGCTTGAACACTGAAGCTTTCTTT | CASTRGLNTEAFF | - | many | TRBJ1-1 | TRBV5-1
TGCGCCAGCAGTGAGTTAGGACTAAAAGAGACCCAGTACTTC | CASSELGLKETQYF | - | few | TRBJ2-5 | TRBV10-2
TGTGCCAGCACTGGGACCCCCATCGGGACCCAGTACTTC | CASTGTPIGTQYF | - | few | TRBJ2-5 | TRBV3-1
TGTGCCAGCAGCCAACTACAGGGTTTGGACTACGAGCAGTACTTC | CASSQLQGLDYEQYF | - | - | TRBJ2-7 | TRBV6-1
TGTGCCAGCAGTGTGTTATTAGAGTTGAACACTGAAGCTTTCTTT | CASSVLLELNTEAFF | - | few | TRBJ1-1 | TRBV6-1
TGTGCCAGCAGTCGACAGGACGGCACTCTCGGCTACACCTTC | CASSRQDGTLGYTF | - | - | TRBJ1-2 | TRBV6-1
TGCAGCGTTGGATCCGGGCTAAGACAGGCAGCCTCTGGAAACACCATATATTTT | CSVGSGLRQAASGNTIYF | - | many | TRBJ1-3 | TRBV29-1
TGTGCCAGCAGCCTTCATCGGTATTCACCCCTCCACTTT | CASSLHRYSPLHF | - | few | TRBJ1-6 | TRBV27
TGTGCCAGTACCCCAAGGGGGGAGAATCAGCCCCAGCATTTT | CASTPRGENQPQHF | - | few | TRBJ1-5 | TRBV19
TGCAGTGCTGGACAGTACTATGGCTACACCTTC | CSAGQYYGYTF | - | many | TRBJ1-2 | TRBV20-1
TGCAGCGGGGGGCATCACAGGGCAGGGGGGGGGAACACTGAAGCTTTCTTT | CSGGHHRAGGGNTEAFF | TRBD1 | many | TRBJ1-1 | TRBV29-1
TGTGCCATCAGTGACCCCAGACTAGCGGGAGTAATCGCGGGAGAGCAGTTCTTC | CAISDPRLAGVIAGEQFF | TRBD2 | - | TRBJ2-1 | TRBV10-3
TGCAGTGCTAGAGACGACAGAAAGCCCGTTGAAGCTTTCTTT | CSARDDRKPVEAFF | - | many | TRBJ1-1 | TRBV20-1
TGTGCCAGTAGTGTCCCGGGACAGGGCTCGAAAAATGAGCAGTTCTTC | CASSVPGQGSKNEQFF | TRBD1 | - | TRBJ2-1 | TRBV19
TGTGCCAGCAGTCCCACGGGGGCCGGTACCATATATTTT | CASSPTGAGTIYF | - | - | TRBJ1-3 | TRBV6-4
TGCGCCAGCAGTGATGGCCAGCACGGCAGGGAGCAGTTCTTC | CASSDGQHGREQFF | - | - | TRBJ2-1 | TRBV10-2
TGTGCCAGCAGCTTAGCAGCGGCTAGCAATCAGCCCCAGCATTTT | CASSLAAASNQPQHF | - | many | TRBJ1-5 | TRBV7-8
TGTTCCAGTAGTAGGGCCGAGGGTGGACCCGCGGGGGATACGCAGTATTTT | CSSSRAEGGPAGDTQYF | - | - | TRBJ2-3 | TRBV19